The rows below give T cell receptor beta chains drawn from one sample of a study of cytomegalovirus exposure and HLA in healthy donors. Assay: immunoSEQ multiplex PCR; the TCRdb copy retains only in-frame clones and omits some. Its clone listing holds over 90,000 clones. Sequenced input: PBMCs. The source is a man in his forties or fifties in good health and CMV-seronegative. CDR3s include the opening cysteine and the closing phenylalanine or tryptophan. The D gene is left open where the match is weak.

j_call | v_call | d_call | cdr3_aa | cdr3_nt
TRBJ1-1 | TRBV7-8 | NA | CASSLGTARPEAFF | TGTGCCAGCAGCTTAGGGACAGCGAGACCTGAAGCTTTCTTT
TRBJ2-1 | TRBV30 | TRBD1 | CAWSLGQGAFNEQFF | TGTGCCTGGAGTTTAGGACAGGGGGCGTTCAATGAGCAGTTCTTC
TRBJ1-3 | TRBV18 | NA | CASYGSSSGNTIYF | TGTGCCAGCTACGGGAGTTCCTCTGGAAACACCATATATTTT
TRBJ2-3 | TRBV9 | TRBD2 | CASSVVGGANTQYF | TGTGCCAGCAGCGTAGTGGGAGGGGCAAATACGCAGTATTTT
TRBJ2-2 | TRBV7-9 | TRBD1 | CASSFHRGANTGELFF | TGTGCCAGCAGCTTTCACAGGGGCGCGAACACCGGGGAGCTGTTTTTT
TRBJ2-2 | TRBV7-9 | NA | CASSLDSYTGELFF | TGTGCCAGCAGCTTAGACTCATACACCGGGGAGCTGTTTTTT
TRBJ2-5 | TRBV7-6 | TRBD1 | CASSLADREAETQYF | TGTGCCAGCAGCTTAGCGGACAGGGAGGCCGAGACCCAGTACTTC
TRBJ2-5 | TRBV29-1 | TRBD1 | CSVGPRTGPLPQETQYF | TGCAGCGTTGGGCCTAGGACAGGACCCCTGCCTCAAGAGACCCAGTACTTC
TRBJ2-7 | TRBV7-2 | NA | CASSSPPGGVGEQYF | TGTGCCAGCAGCTCGCCCCCGGGTGGAGTGGGCGAGCAGTACTTC
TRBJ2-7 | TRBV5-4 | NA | CASSLAGQGLSSYEQYF | TGTGCCAGCAGCTTGGCCGGTCAGGGATTAAGCTCCTACGAGCAGTACTTC
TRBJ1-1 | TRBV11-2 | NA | CASSLVGVETEAFF | TGTGCCAGCAGCTTGGTAGGGGTGGAGACTGAAGCTTTCTTT
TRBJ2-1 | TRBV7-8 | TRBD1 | CASSRGQGKNEQFF | TGTGCCAGCAGCCGGGGACAGGGGAAAAATGAGCAGTTCTTC
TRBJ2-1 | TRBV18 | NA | CASAPGTPPYNEQFF | TGTGCCAGCGCCCCCGGGACTCCCCCCTACAATGAGCAGTTCTTC
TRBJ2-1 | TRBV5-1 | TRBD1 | CASSRSGQGRDEQFF | TGCGCCAGCAGCAGATCCGGACAGGGGCGCGATGAGCAGTTCTTC
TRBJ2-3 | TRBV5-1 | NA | CASSQDTTSTDTQYF | TGCGCCAGCAGCCAGGACACGACTAGCACAGATACGCAGTATTTT